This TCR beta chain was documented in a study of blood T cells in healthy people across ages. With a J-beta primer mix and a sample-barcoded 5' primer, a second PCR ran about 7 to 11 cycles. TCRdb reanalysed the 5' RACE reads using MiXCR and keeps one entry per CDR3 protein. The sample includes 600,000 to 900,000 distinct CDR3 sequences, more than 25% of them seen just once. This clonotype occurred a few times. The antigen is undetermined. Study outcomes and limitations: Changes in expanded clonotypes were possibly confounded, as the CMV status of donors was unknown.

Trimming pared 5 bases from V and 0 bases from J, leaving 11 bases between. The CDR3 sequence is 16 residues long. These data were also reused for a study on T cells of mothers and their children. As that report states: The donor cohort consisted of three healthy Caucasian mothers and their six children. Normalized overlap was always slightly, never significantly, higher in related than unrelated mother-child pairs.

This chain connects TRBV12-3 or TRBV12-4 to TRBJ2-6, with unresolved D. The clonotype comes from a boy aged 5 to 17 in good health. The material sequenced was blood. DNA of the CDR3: TGTGCCAGCAGTCGAAGACTTGACTCTGGGGCCAACGTCCTGACTTTC. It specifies CASSRRLDSGANVLTF.